This T cell receptor beta chain appears in the sequencing data of a study of blood T cell repertoires in COVID-19. Turning to the study itself: Samples of COVID-19 (acute and convalescent) were obtained from the United States, Italy and Spain.

Measured with immunoSEQ multiplex PCR; TCRdb has only the in-frame clones, and not every one. The table records about 300,000 clones, 70% to 90% of them present only once. The V and J ends lost 3 bases and 6 bases respectively, with 11 bases between them. This CDR3 spans 13 amino acids. CDR1 is SGHNT, CDR2 YYREEE, per germline (reference sequence). The receptor was isolated from a woman aged 25-40 years who had recovered from COVID-19. The V gene is TRBV5-4, the J gene TRBJ2-3; no firm D call. The specimen sequenced was peripheral blood. The CDR3 DNA is TGTGCCAGCAGCTCCCCGGGTGAGGATACGCAGTATTTT. Its translation: CASSSPGEDTQYF.